This T cell receptor beta chain was identified during a study of T cell responses to AZD1222 COVID-19 vaccine. Study summary: Investigators merged groups given second doses at roughly 4 or roughly 12 weeks. General study results and limits: None of the repertoires were sampled until the peak T cell response had passed.

A note on this clone: Its antigen is unidentified. The germline gene is not matched at one end of the junction; a read error may be the cause.

Clones were read by immunoSEQ multiplex PCR, and TCRdb kept only the in-frame ones, dropping some. The table includes around 67,000 clones, about four fifths detected once. The CDR3 spans 14 residues. Germline V gene data show CDR1 as ENHRY and CDR2 as SYGVKD. V gene TRBV10-3 combines with J gene TRBJ2-7, with TRBD2 matching over 9 bases. The TCR sequence derives from an adult in good health. Sequenced here: peripheral blood, sampled on day 0 of AZD1222 vaccination. The CDR3 reads CAIRTGTSSHEQYF. For the CDR3, the DNA is TGTGCCATCAGAACAGGGACTAGCTCCCACGAGCAGTACTTC.